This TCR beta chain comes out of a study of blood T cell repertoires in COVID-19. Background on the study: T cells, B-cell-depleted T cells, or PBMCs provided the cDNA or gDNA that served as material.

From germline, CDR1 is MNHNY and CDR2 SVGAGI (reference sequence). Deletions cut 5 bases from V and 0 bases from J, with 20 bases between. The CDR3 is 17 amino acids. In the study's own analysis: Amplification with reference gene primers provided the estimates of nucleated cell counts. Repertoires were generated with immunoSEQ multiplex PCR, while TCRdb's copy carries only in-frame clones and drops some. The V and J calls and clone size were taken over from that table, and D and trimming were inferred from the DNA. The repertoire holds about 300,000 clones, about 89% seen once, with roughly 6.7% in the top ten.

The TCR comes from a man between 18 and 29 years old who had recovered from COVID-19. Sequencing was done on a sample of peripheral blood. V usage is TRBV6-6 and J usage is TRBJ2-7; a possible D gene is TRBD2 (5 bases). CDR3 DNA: TGTGCCAGCAGTCAGACGAGCGGAGGCGGACCCTCCTACGAGCAGTACTTC. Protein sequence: CASSQTSGGGPSYEQYF.